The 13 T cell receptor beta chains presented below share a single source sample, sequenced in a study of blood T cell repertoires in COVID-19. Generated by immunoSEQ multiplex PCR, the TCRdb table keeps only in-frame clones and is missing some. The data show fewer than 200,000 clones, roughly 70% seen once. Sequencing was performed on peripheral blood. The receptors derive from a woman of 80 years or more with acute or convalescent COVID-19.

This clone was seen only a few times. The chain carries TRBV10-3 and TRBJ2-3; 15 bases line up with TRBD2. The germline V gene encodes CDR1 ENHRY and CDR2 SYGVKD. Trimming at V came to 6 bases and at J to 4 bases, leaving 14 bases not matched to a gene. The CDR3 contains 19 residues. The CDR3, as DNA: TGTGCCATCAGCCCAGAACCGGGACTAGCGGGAGGCCCTCCAGATACGCAGTATTTT. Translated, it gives CAISPEPGLAGGPPDTQYF.

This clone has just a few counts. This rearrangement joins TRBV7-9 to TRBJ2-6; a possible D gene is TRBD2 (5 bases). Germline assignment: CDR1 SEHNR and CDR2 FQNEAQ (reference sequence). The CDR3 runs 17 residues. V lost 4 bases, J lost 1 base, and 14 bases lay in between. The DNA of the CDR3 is TGTGCCAGCAGCTCCTGGACGTCGGGATCTGGGGCCAACGTCCTGACTTTC. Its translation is CASSSWTSGSGANVLTF.

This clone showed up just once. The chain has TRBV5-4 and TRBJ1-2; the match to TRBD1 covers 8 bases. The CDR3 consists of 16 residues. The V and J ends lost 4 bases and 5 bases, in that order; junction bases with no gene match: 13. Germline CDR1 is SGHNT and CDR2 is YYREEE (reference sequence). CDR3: CASSADPGQVLYGYTF. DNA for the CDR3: TGTGCCAGCAGCGCGGACCCGGGACAGGTCCTATATGGCTACACCTTC. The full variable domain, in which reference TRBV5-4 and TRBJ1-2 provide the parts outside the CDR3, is ETGVTQSPTHLIKTRGQQVTLRCSSQSGHNTVSWYQQALGQGPQFIFQYYREEENGRGNFPPRFSGLQFPNYSSELNVNALELDDSALYLCASSADPGQVLYGYTFGSGTRLTVV.

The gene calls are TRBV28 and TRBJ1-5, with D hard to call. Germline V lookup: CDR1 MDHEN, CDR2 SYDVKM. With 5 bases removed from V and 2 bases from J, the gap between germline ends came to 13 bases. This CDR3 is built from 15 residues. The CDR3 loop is CASSGSEGGNQPQHF. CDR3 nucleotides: TGTGCCAGCAGTGGATCTGAGGGTGGCAATCAGCCCCAGCATTTT. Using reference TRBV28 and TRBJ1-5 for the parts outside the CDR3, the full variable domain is DVKVTQSSRYLVKRTGEKVFLECVQDMDHENMFWYRQDPGLGLRLIYFSYDVKMKEKGDIPEGYSVSREKKERFSLILESASTNQTSMYLCASSGSEGGNQPQHFGDGTRLSIL.

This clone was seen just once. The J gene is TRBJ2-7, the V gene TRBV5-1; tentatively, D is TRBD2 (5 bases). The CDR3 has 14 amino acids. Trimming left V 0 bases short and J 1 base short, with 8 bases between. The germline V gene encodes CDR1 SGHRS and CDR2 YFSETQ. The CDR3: CASSLGRNSYEQYF. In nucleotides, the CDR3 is TGCGCCAGCAGCTTGGGGAGGAATTCCTACGAGCAGTACTTC. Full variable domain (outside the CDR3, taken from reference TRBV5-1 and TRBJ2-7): KAGVTQTPRYLIKTRGQQVTLSCSPISGHRSVSWYQQTPGQGLQFLFEYFSETQRNKGNFPGRFSGRQFSNSRSEMNVSTLELGDSALYLCASSLGRNSYEQYFGPGTRLTVT.

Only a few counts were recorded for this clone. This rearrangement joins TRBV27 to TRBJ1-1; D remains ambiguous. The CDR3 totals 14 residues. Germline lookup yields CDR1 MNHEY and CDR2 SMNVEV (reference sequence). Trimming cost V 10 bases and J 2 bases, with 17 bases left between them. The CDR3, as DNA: TGTGCCACTCAGGCGCCCCGGGATAACACTGAAGCTTTCTTT. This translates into CATQAPRDNTEAFF.

CDR3 region: CASSVAQGGEQYF. CDR3 nucleotides: TGTGCCAGCAGCGTAGCACAGGGTGGGGAGCAGTACTTC. The V gene is TRBV9, the J gene TRBJ2-7, with a possible D match to TRBD1 (6 bases). V was trimmed by 0 bases and J by 7 bases, leaving 11 bases between them. The CDR3 loop spans 13 amino acids. In germline, CDR1 is SGDLS, CDR2 YYNGEE.

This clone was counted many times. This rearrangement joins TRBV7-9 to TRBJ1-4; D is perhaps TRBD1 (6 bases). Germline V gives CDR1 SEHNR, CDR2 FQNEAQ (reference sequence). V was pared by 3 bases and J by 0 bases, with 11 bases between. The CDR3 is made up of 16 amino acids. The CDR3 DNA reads TGTGCCAGCAGCTTGCAAGGGGGTGCAACTAATGAAAAACTGTTTTTT. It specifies CASSLQGGATNEKLFF.

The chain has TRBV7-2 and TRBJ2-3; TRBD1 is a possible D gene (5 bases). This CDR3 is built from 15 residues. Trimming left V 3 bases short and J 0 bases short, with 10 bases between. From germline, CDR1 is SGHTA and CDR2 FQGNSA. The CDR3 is CASSLSDTSTDTQYF. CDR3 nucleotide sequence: TGTGCCAGCAGCTTGTCGGACACGAGCACAGATACGCAGTATTTT.

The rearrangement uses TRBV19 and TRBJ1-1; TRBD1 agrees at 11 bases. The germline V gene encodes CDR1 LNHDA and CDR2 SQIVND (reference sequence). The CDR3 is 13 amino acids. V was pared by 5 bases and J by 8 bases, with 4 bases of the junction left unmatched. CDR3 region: CASSEWTGGEAFF. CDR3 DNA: TGTGCCAGTAGTGAATGGACAGGGGGCGAAGCTTTCTTT.

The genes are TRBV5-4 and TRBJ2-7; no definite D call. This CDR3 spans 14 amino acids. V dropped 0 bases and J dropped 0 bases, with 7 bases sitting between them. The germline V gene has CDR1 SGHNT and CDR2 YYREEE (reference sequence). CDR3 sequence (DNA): TGTGCCAGCAGCTTGGACAGTACCTCCTACGAGCAGTACTTC. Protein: CASSLDSTSYEQYF.

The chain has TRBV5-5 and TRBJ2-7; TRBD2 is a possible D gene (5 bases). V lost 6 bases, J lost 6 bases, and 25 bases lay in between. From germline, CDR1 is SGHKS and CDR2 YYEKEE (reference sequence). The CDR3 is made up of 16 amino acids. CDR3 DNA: TGTGCCAGCAAGCTTACTTCGGCTCTAGGGAGTGCCGAGCAGTACTTC. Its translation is CASKLTSALGSAEQYF.

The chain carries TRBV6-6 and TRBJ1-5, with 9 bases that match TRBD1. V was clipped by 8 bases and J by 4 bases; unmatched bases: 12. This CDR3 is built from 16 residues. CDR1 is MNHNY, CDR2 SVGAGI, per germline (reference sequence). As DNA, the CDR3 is TGTGCCAGCTTGGGACAGGGTTTTGTCGGGAATCAGCCCCAGCATTTT. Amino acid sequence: CASLGQGFVGNQPQHF.